The 32 T cell receptor beta chains in this list originate from one sample, sequenced in a study of blood T cells in healthy people across ages. Together with a sample-barcoded 5' primer, a J-beta primer mix was included in a second PCR lasting about 6 to 11 cycles. TCRdb redid the calling of the 5' RACE reads with MiXCR, one entry per CDR3 protein. Among around 780,000 distinct CDR3 sequences listed, around 24% were seen once. The same specimen was also included in a second study, on T cells of mothers and their children.

The sequencing sample was made of blood. All receptors derive from a boy aged 5 to 17 in good health.

V is TRBV12-3 or TRBV12-4 and J is TRBJ2-5, with D unclear. This CDR3 spans 15 amino acids. V was clipped by 6 bases and J by 4 bases, with 18 bases between them. CDR3 sequence (DNA): TGTGCCAGCAGCCAAGGTAGTCCGCGTTCAGAGACCCAGTACTTC. Translating gives CASSQGSPRSETQYF.

The gene calls are TRBV4-2 and TRBJ1-4; perhaps TRBD1 as D (5 bases). The CDR3 has 15 residues. Germline-derived CDR1 and CDR2 are LGHNA and YNFKEQ. The V end lost 1 base, the J end lost 8 bases, and 14 bases lay between the germline ends. This chain's CDR3 is CASSQGVGEEEKLFF. The DNA of the CDR3 is TGTGCCAGCAGCCAAGGAGTAGGGGAGGAGGAAAAACTGTTTTTT.

The chain carries TRBV5-5 and TRBJ2-5; 14 bases are a match to TRBD2. Trimming at V came to 3 bases and at J to 7 bases, leaving 11 bases not matched to a gene. This CDR3 has 17 amino acids. CDR1 is SGHKS and CDR2 is YYEKEE in the germline V gene (reference sequence). The CDR3: CASSSGLAGALRGTQYF. The CDR3 region has the DNA TGTGCCAGCAGCTCGGGACTAGCGGGGGCGCTAAGGGGGACCCAGTACTTC.

The gene calls are TRBV29-1 and TRBJ2-1; D not certain. The J call may be mistaken, given a closer DNA end match to TRBJ2-5. The CDR3 has 13 residues. Germline CDR1 SQVTM, CDR2 ANQGSEA. CDR3 bases: TGCAGCGGTGCCCCGTGGGGACAAGAGACCCAGTACTTC. Translated, it gives CSGAPWGQETQYF.

This chain uses TRBV27 with TRBJ1-5; no clear D. V lost 5 bases, J lost 6 bases, and 20 bases lay in between. Germline V gene sequence: CDR1 MNHEY, CDR2 SMNVEV (reference sequence). The CDR3 totals 16 residues. The chain's CDR3 is CASSTTREGHGQPQHF. Written as DNA, the CDR3 is TGTGCCAGCAGTACTACCCGAGAAGGCCACGGTCAGCCCCAGCATTTT.

The rearrangement uses TRBV5-1 and TRBJ2-4, with 10 positions matching TRBD1. The germline gives CDR1 SGHRS, CDR2 YFSETQ. The CDR3 runs to 14 residues. V dropped 4 bases and J dropped 5; count of bases not matched to a gene: 3. For the CDR3, the DNA is TGCGCCAGCAGCCCCGGACAGGGGGAAAACATTCAGTACTTC. This codes for CASSPGQGENIQYF. The entire variable domain, with the rest obtained from reference TRBV5-1 and TRBJ2-4, is as follows: KAGVTQTPRYLIKTRGQQVTLSCSPISGHRSVSWYQQTPGQGLQFLFEYFSETQRNKGNFPGRFSGRQFSNSRSEMNVSTLELGDSALYLCASSPGQGENIQYFGAGTRLSVL.

In nucleotides, the CDR3 is TGCAGCGTTGAGGTTAGCTCCTACAATGAGCAGTTCTTC. Its translation is CSVEVSSYNEQFF. The chain recombines TRBV29-1 with TRBJ2-1, with D hard to call. Germline CDR1 is SQVTM and CDR2 is ANQGSEA. This CDR3 comprises 13 residues. The V end was cut by 3 bases, the J end by 0 bases, with 6 bases between.

The chain carries TRBV5-1 and TRBJ2-7; D gene ambiguous. Deletions cut 4 bases from V and 5 bases from J, with 16 bases between. Germline V gene sequence: CDR1 SGHRS, CDR2 YFSETQ. The length of the CDR3 is 14 residues. The CDR3 sequence is CASSPNVRSNEQYF. Written as DNA, the CDR3 is TGCGCCAGCAGCCCGAACGTGCGGTCGAACGAGCAGTACTTC.

The rearrangement uses TRBV15 and TRBJ1-3, with unresolved D. Germline CDR1 reads LNHNV; CDR2 reads YYDKDF (reference sequence). The CDR3 has 13 residues. V lost 8 bases and J 0 bases, leaving 8 bases between the germline ends. In DNA, the CDR3 is TGTGCCACCCGAGTATTCTCTGGAAACACCATATATTTT. Amino acid sequence: CATRVFSGNTIYF.

The V and J genes are TRBV4-1 and TRBJ2-5, with 9 bases identical to TRBD1. With the DNA end fitting TRBJ2-7 better, the J assignment may be wrong. This CDR3 is 14 amino acids long. Per germline, CDR1 MGHRA and CDR2 YSYEKL. In DNA, the CDR3 is TGCGCCAGCAGCCAGTACAGGGGGCAATACGAGCAGTACTTC. Its translation: CASSQYRGQYEQYF.

This clonotype was observed a few times. This chain joins TRBV20-1 and TRBJ2-5; D could derive from TRBD1 or TRBD2 (5 bases each). The J call may be in error: the DNA end matches TRBJ2-7 better. Germline V gene data show CDR1 as DFQATT and CDR2 as SNEGSKA (reference sequence). The CDR3 has 13 amino acids. The CDR3 sequence is CSAPGTDSYEQYF. The CDR3 DNA reads TGCAGTGCTCCCGGGACCGACTCCTACGAGCAGTACTTC.

In this sample, this clonotype turned up a few times. The chain links TRBV10-3 to TRBJ1-1; 7 bases align to TRBD1. V was clipped by 6 bases and J by 10 bases; unmatched bases: 8. Per germline, CDR1 ENHRY and CDR2 SYGVKD. The CDR3 is 12 residues long. The CDR3 sequence: CAISQGEATAFF. The CDR3 bases are TGTGCCATCAGCCAGGGGGAAGCCACAGCTTTCTTT.

This clonotype has more than one count but fewer than ten. The rearrangement joins TRBV6-6 to TRBJ1-2, with D possibly TRBD1 on 6 matching bases. Germline V gene lookup returns CDR1 MNHNY and CDR2 SVGAGI (reference sequence). The CDR3 length is 13 residues. Between the trimmed V and J ends, which lost 6 bases and 12 bases, there was a span of 20 bases. The CDR3 loop reads CASRSPLGGTNTF. The CDR3 region has the DNA TGTGCCAGCAGGTCGCCCCTCGGGGGCACAAACACCTTC.

The V gene is TRBV7-2, the J gene TRBJ1-3; no definite D call. CDR1 SGHTA and CDR2 FQGNSA come from the germline V gene. V lost 1 base, J lost 0 bases, and 13 bases lay in between. The CDR3 consists of 17 residues. CDR3 region: CASSLEIRVNSGNTIYF. The CDR3 nucleotides read TGTGCCAGCAGCTTAGAAATACGTGTTAACTCTGGAAACACCATATATTTT. Using reference TRBV7-2 and TRBJ1-3 for the parts outside the CDR3, the full variable domain is GAGVSQSPSNKVTEKGKDVELRCDPISGHTALYWYRQSLGQGLEFLIYFQGNSAPDKSGLPSDRFSAERTGGSVSTLTIQRTQQEDSAVYLCASSLEIRVNSGNTIYFGEGSWLTVV.

This clonotype was recorded a few times. This may stem from a read error, because a much larger clone lies one nucleotide away. V usage is TRBV7-2 and J usage is TRBJ2-5; D may be TRBD1 or TRBD2 (5 bases each). Germline V gene lookup returns CDR1 SGHTA and CDR2 FQGNSA. The ends were cut back, 6 bases at V and 2 bases at J, with 13 bases in the middle. The CDR3 covers 14 residues. CDR3 sequence reads: CASRQDWQQETQYF. CDR3 nucleotides: TGTGCCAGCAGACAGGACTGGCAACAAGAGACCCAGTACTTC.

This chain connects TRBV5-1 to TRBJ2-5, with 8 bases aligning to TRBD2. With V trimmed by 4 bases and J by 4 bases, 12 bases remained unmatched. CDR3 length: 16 residues. Germline V lookup: CDR1 SGHRS, CDR2 YFSETQ. CDR3 DNA sequence: TGCGCCAGCAGCCCCGGGGGTAGCGGGGTAGGAGAGACCCAGTACTTC. Residues: CASSPGGSGVGETQYF.

This clonotype has only a few counts. V usage is TRBV12-3 or TRBV12-4 and J usage is TRBJ2-7, with no clear D. The length of the CDR3 is 14 residues. V was cut by 0 bases and J by 5 bases, with 11 bases left in between. The CDR3 DNA follows: TGTGCCAGCAGTTTAGCATTGGCACATCACGAGCAGTACTTC. Translating it yields CASSLALAHHEQYF.

This clonotype was counted only a few times. The J gene is TRBJ1-2, the V gene TRBV12-3 or TRBV12-4, with a possible D match to TRBD1 (6 bases). The CDR3 totals 13 residues. Trimming cost V 3 bases and J 6 bases, with 11 bases left between them. CDR3 sequence: CASSFNGGDGYTF. CDR3 bases: TGTGCCAGCAGTTTTAACGGGGGCGATGGCTACACCTTC.

The chain links TRBV4-1 to TRBJ2-5; the match to TRBD2 covers 9 bases. The CDR3 is 15 amino acids. The V gene's germline CDR1 is MGHRA and CDR2 YSYEKL. With V trimmed by 1 base and J by 9 bases, 9 bases remained unmatched. The CDR3 loop reads CASSQGPSGVEAQYF. CDR3 DNA: TGCGCCAGCAGCCAAGGGCCTAGCGGGGTCGAGGCCCAGTACTTC.

The chain employs TRBV29-1 and TRBJ2-5; a possible D gene is TRBD1 (6 bases). CDR3 length: 18 residues. The V end lost 0 bases, the J end lost 1 base, and 21 bases lay between the germline ends. Germline V lookup: CDR1 SQVTM, CDR2 ANQGSEA. The CDR3 is CSVEDLQGEGVLQETQYF. The DNA of the CDR3 is TGCAGCGTTGAAGATCTACAGGGAGAGGGGGTACTCCAAGAGACCCAGTACTTC.

This clonotype appeared a few times. The V gene is TRBV24-1, the J gene TRBJ1-2; D possibly corresponds to TRBD1 (5 bases). The CDR3 extends over 13 amino acids. V dropped 5 bases and J dropped 5 bases, with 11 bases sitting between them. Germline CDR1 and CDR2: KGHDR and SFDVKD. The CDR3 sequence: CATSAQGYYGYTF. The CDR3 region has the DNA TGTGCCACCAGTGCTCAGGGATATTATGGCTACACCTTC.

The chain couples TRBV25-1 to TRBJ2-5, with a weak D call TRBD1 (6 bases). V lost 1 base and J lost 1, with 10 bases in between. CDR3 length: 15 amino acids. CDR1 and CDR2 (germline): MGHDK, SYGVNS. This chain's CDR3 is CASSESRQAQETQYF. In DNA, the CDR3 is TGTGCCAGCAGTGAATCGAGACAGGCCCAAGAGACCCAGTACTTC.

The sample holds a few counts of this clonotype. The rearrangement joins TRBV12-3 or TRBV12-4 to TRBJ2-1; a possible D gene is TRBD2 (6 bases). This CDR3 has 15 residues. The ends were cut back, 1 base at V and 2 bases at J, with 9 bases in the middle. DNA for the CDR3: TGTGCCAGCAGTTTAGGGGACTGGACCTACAATGAGCAGTTCTTC. Protein product: CASSLGDWTYNEQFF.

The chain links TRBV6-1 to TRBJ2-4; no clear D gene. CDR3 length equals 15 residues. V gave up 2 bases and J gave up 9 bases, with 17 bases separating them. The germline CDR1 and CDR2 sequences are MNHNS and SASEGT. The CDR3 DNA reads TGTGCCAGCAGTGAAAGAGTCAGCCGAGTGGGCATTCAGTACTTC. Amino acid sequence: CASSERVSRVGIQYF.

The gene calls are TRBV4-1 and TRBJ2-5; 7 nucleotides align to TRBD2. The DNA end favors TRBJ2-7, so the J call may be wrong. This CDR3 has 14 amino acids. Germline V CDR1 and CDR2: MGHRA, YSYEKL. The CDR3 is CASSRGGGAYEQYF. The CDR3 coding sequence is TGCGCCAGCAGCCGTGGCGGGGGAGCCTACGAGCAGTACTTC.

V is TRBV20-1 and J is TRBJ1-6; D is unresolved. This CDR3 spans 17 amino acids. V was trimmed by 5 bases and J by 9 bases, leaving 26 bases between them. CDR1 and CDR2 from the germline V gene are DFQATT and SNEGSKA (reference sequence). The CDR3 sequence: CSAHPLTTRLNSSPLHF. The CDR3 DNA reads as TGCAGTGCTCACCCCCTTACGACACGGTTAAATAGTTCACCCCTCCACTTT.

V usage is TRBV25-1 and J usage is TRBJ2-3; 10 positions match TRBD1. The junction had 4 bases not matched to a gene; V was cut back by 4 bases and J by 9 bases. Germline V lookup: CDR1 MGHDK, CDR2 SYGVNS. CDR3 length equals 13 residues. The DNA for the CDR3 is TGTGCCAGCAGTGGGACAGGGGGGGGGACGCAGTATTTT. Protein product: CASSGTGGGTQYF.

This clonotype appeared a few times. This chain connects TRBV27 to TRBJ2-3; TRBD2 aligns across 11 bases. The V segment lost 1 base and the J segment 8 bases; nucleotides outside the gene matches: 11. The length of the CDR3 is 17 residues. Germline V gene sequence: CDR1 MNHEY, CDR2 SMNVEV (reference sequence). The CDR3 here is CASSLLGTSGRSGTQYF. Written as DNA, the CDR3 is TGTGCCAGCAGTTTATTAGGGACTAGCGGTCGGAGTGGTACGCAGTATTTT.

This clonotype was seen a few times. The chain uses TRBV12-3 or TRBV12-4 and TRBJ2-3, with 7 positions matching TRBD1. V lost 4 bases and J lost 1; bases outside the gene matches: 5. This CDR3 has 15 amino acids. The CDR3 reads CASSSAGQGTDTQYF. DNA of the CDR3: TGTGCCAGCAGTTCCGCCGGACAGGGCACAGATACGCAGTATTTT.

This rearrangement joins TRBV7-9 to TRBJ2-5, with TRBD2 matching over 10 bases. The V gene end was trimmed by 10 bases and the J gene end by 5 bases; junction bases not matched to a gene: 10. The CDR3 spans 14 residues. Germline CDR1 is SEHNR and CDR2 is FQNEAQ (reference sequence). The CDR3 loop reads CAILAGAGRETQYF. CDR3 DNA: TGTGCCATTCTAGCGGGGGCCGGCAGGGAGACCCAGTACTTC. Drawing the rest from reference TRBV7-9 and TRBJ2-5, the complete variable domain is DTGVSQNPRHKITKRGQNVTFRCDPISEHNRLYWYRQTLGQGPEFLTYFQNEAQLEKSRLLSDRFSAERPKGSFSTLEIQRTEQGDSAMYLCAILAGAGRETQYFGPGTRLLVL.

This clonotype was observed a few times. The genes are TRBV4-2 and TRBJ2-7; the D gene is possibly TRBD2 (6 bases). Trimming pared 1 base from V and 5 bases from J, leaving 12 bases between. The CDR3 spans 14 residues. Per germline, CDR1 LGHNA and CDR2 YNFKEQ. CDR3 bases: TGTGCCAGCAGCCAAGTTACGGGAGCGAACGAGCAGTACTTC. Translating it yields CASSQVTGANEQYF.

In this sample, this clonotype turned up a few times. The V gene is TRBV30, the J gene TRBJ2-4, with 14 bases lining up with TRBD2. The length of the CDR3 is 15 residues. V trimming: 3 bases; J trimming: 9 bases; junction bases outside the gene matches: 7. Germline CDR1 is GTSNPN and CDR2 is SVGIG (reference sequence). The CDR3 reads CAWRKTSGGARIQYF. DNA of the CDR3: TGTGCCTGGAGAAAGACTAGCGGGGGGGCACGCATTCAGTACTTC.